Included here is one T cell receptor beta chain sequence, with context. The antigen remains undetermined. A J-beta primer mix and a sample-barcoded 5' primer were used in a second PCR of about 6 to 12 cycles. Each cDNA molecule was tagged by a template-switch adaptor with 12 random nucleotides. TCRdb fed the 5' RACE reads into MiXCR, producing one record per CDR3 protein. Of approximately 1.5 million distinct CDR3 sequences in the sample, 35% to 45% were seen once. The CDR3 spans 17 residues. V dropped 6 bases and J dropped 0; count of bases not matched to a gene: 11. Germline V gene lookup returns CDR1 DFQATT and CDR2 SNEGSKA (reference sequence). The data derive from a study of blood T cells in healthy people across ages. Study-level results: It was the long-lived donors that had more naive CD4+ cells and higher diversity than aged donors. The study regarded diversity estimates from one million T cells as underestimates.

Sequencing was performed on blood. The sequence derives from a young woman in good health. This sequence joins TRBV20-1 and TRBJ1-5, with 10 bases matching TRBD1. CDR3 protein: CSANLRTGGDSNQPQHF. The CDR3 DNA reads as TGCAGTGCCAACCTCCGGACAGGGGGAGATAGCAATCAGCCCCAGCATTTT.